This T cell receptor beta chain comes out of a study of shared clonotypes between healthy human individuals. Study context: CD4 naive and memory got three plates each, CD8 naive two, CD8 memory one.

TCRdb's copy holds only in-frame clones and misses some; the assay was immunoSEQ multiplex PCR. The sample lists 2 million to 2.5 million clones; about 92% were seen once. Germline loops: CDR1 LGHNA, CDR2 YNFKEQ. The CDR3 spans 16 residues. Trimming took 1 base from V and 1 from J, leaving 11 bases between them. Concerning this clone: Its antigen is not known.

Study-wide results and caveats: Only blood underwent sampling, and tissue repertoires likely differ.

The chain has TRBV4-2 and TRBJ1-5; unclear D gene. This TCR derives from a man between 18 and 29 years old in good health. Some clones in this sample may be carry-over from other donors' samples. Sequenced: naive CD4+ T cells from PBMCs. This sample's subset: CD45RA+ positively selected. The CDR3 loop is CASSQVGVTSNQPQHF. The CDR3 nucleotides read TGTGCCAGCAGCCAAGTAGGAGTTACGAGCAATCAGCCCCAGCATTTT.